Here is one T cell receptor (beta chain) with its context. The CDR3 totals 12 residues. Germline CDR1 is LGHDT and CDR2 is YNNKEL (reference sequence). V dropped 0 bases and J dropped 9 bases, with 8 bases sitting between them. Clones were sequenced by immunoSEQ multiplex PCR, and TCRdb holds only the in-frame ones, with some missing. The sample consists of under 300,000 clones, less than 85% of them appearing once. The data are from a study of blood T cell repertoires in COVID-19. The sample taken for sequencing was peripheral blood. This TCR was recovered from a human donor with COVID-19, enrolled during active disease. The donor label of this sample is uncertain. The V call is TRBV3-1 (or the pseudogene TRBV3-2), the J call TRBJ1-2; D gene ambiguous. CDR3 nucleotide sequence: TGTGCCAGCAGCCAAGAACCACTCCGCTACACCTTC. Translating gives CASSQEPLRYTF.